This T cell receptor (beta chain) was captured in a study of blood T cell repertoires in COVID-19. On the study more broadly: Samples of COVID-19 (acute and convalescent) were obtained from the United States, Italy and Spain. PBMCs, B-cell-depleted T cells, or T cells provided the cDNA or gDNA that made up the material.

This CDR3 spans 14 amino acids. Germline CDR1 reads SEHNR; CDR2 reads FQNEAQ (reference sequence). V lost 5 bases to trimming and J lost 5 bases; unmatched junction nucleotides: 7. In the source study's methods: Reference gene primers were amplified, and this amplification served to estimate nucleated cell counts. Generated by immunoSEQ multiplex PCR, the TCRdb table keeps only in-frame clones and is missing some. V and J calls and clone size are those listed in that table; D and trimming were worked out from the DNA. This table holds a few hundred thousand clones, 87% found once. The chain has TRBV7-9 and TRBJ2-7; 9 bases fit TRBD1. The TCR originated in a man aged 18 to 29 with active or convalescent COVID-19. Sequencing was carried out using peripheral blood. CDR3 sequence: CASSPGQGYNEQYF. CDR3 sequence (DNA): TGTGCCAGCAGCCCGGGACAGGGCTATAACGAGCAGTACTTC. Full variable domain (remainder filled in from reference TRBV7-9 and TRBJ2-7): DTGVSQNPRHKITKRGQNVTFRCDPISEHNRLYWYRQTLGQGPEFLTYFQNEAQLEKSRLLSDRFSAERPKGSFSTLEIQRTEQGDSAMYLCASSPGQGYNEQYFGPGTRLTVT.